The TCR beta chain described here comes from a study of shared clonotypes between healthy human individuals. Study-wide context: CD4 naive cells filled three plates per donor, CD4 memory three, CD8 naive two and CD8 memory one. Regarding the study as a whole: Only blood underwent sampling, and tissue repertoires likely differ.

The CDR3 extends over 13 amino acids. J lost 3 bases, V lost 11 bases, and 7 bases had no gene match. Germline values: CDR1 ENHRY, CDR2 SYGVKD. Only a few counts were recorded for this clone. Its antigen is as yet unknown. In replicate PCRs of sorted subsets, roughly 190 ng DNA, about 30,000 T cell genomes, was used. TCRdb's table, derived via immunoSEQ multiplex PCR, lists solely in-frame clones and lacks some. The sample lists approximately 720,000 clones; more than 70% were seen once. A split of CD4+ cells into CD45RA+ naive and CD45RA-negative memory subsets was performed. The sequencing sample was made of memory CD4+ T cells sorted from blood. The subset denotes: CD45RA-negative fraction. This sequence joins TRBV10-3 and TRBJ1-5; 7 bases fit TRBD1. The TCR comes from a young woman in good health. The CDR3 region has the DNA TGTGCCTCTCAGGGGGGACACAATCAGCCCCAGCATTTT. Its protein is CASQGGHNQPQHF.